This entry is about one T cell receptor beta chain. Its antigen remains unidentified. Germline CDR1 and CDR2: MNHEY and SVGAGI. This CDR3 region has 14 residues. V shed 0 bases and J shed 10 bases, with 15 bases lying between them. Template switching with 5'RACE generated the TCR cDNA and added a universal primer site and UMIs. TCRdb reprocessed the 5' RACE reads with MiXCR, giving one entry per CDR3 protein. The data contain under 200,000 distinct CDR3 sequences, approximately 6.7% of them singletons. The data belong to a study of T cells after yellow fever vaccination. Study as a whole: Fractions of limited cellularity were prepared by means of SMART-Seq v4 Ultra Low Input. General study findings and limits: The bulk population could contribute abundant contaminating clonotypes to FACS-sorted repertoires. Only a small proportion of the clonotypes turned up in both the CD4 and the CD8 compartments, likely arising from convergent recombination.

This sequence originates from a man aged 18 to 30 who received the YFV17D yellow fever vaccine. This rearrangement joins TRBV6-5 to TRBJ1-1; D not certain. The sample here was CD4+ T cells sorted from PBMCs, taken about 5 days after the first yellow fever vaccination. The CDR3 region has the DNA TGTGCCAGCAGTTACTCTGGCAGGTCGTGGAGAGCTTTCTTT. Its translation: CASSYSGRSWRAFF.